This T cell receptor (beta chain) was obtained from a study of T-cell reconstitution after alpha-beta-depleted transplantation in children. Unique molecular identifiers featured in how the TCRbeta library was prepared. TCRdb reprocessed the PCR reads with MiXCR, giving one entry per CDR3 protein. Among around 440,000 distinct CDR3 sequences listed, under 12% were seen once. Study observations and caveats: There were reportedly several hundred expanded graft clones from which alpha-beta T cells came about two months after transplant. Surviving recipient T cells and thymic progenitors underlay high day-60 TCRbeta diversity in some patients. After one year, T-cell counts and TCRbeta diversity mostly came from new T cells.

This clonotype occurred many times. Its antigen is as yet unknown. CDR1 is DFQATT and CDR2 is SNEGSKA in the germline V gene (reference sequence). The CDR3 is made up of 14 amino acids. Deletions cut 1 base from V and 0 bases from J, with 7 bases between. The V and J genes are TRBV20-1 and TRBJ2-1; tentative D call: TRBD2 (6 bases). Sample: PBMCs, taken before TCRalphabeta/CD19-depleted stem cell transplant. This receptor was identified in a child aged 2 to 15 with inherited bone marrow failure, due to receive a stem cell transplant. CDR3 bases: TGCAGTGCTAGAGCGGGAGCCTCCTACAATGAGCAGTTCTTC. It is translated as CSARAGASYNEQFF.